A single T cell receptor beta chain is shown here with its context. Its antigen remains unknown. Libraries of TCR beta came from quantitative 5'-RACE with molecular barcodes. TCRdb processed the 5' RACE reads anew with MiXCR; each CDR3 protein has one entry. In the table there are approximately 300,000 distinct CDR3 sequences, 7% to 9% of which are singletons. Between the trimmed V and J ends, which lost 4 bases and 10 bases, there was a span of 20 bases. Germline CDR1 is MNHNS and CDR2 is SASEGT. This CDR3 has 15 residues. The entry originates in a study of CD8 T cells in ankylosing spondylitis. General study points: Within ankylosing spondylitis blood, a TCR beta motif made up of several highly homologous variants appeared to be characteristic. Within matched ankylosing spondylitis synovial fluid, disease-linked clones were reportedly significantly enriched. There were earlier reports of some motif variants in reactive arthritis synovial fluid and blood.

The TCR sequence derives from a male donor with ankylosing spondylitis. V and J are TRBV6-1 and TRBJ1-5; D might be TRBD1 (6 bases). The source material was blood, either unsorted or a sorted T cell fraction (not recorded which). CDR3 DNA: TGTGCCAGCAGTGGAACAGGGACCCATATCAGTCCCCAGCATTTT. Protein sequence: CASSGTGTHISPQHF.